The 32 T cell receptor beta chains below all came from one sample that was sequenced in a study of T cell responses to AZD1222 COVID-19 vaccine. This table comes from immunoSEQ multiplex PCR, and its TCRdb copy is limited to in-frame clones, with some not included. The table shows about 200,000 clones, with around 94% occurring only once. The sample in question was peripheral blood, obtained 28 days after the second dose of the MenACWY control vaccine. The receptors shown here come from an adult who received the MenACWY meningococcal vaccine as a control.

The chain couples TRBV19 to TRBJ1-2; D unclear. The CDR3 has 12 residues. The germline gives CDR1 LNHDA, CDR2 SQIVND (reference sequence). V was shortened by 2 bases and J by 8 bases, with 9 bases between the two germline ends. CDR3 sequence (DNA): TGTGCCAGTAGTATAATGGATGAGGGCTACACCTTC. Its translation: CASSIMDEGYTF. Using reference TRBV19 and TRBJ1-2 for the parts outside the CDR3, the full variable domain is DGGITQSPKYLFRKEGQNVTLSCEQNLNHDAMYWYRQDPGQGLRLIYYSQIVNDFQKGDIAEGYSVSREKKESFPLTVTSAQKNPTAFYLCASSIMDEGYTFGSGTRLTVV.

The rearrangement joins TRBV28 to TRBJ2-7, with 8 positions matching TRBD1. The V segment lost 6 bases and the J segment 2 bases; nucleotides outside the gene matches: 6. The V gene's germline CDR1 is MDHEN and CDR2 SYDVKM. This CDR3 has 14 amino acids. CDR3 nucleotide sequence: TGTGCCAGCAGGCCTCGGACAGGGACCTACGAGCAGTACTTC. Translated: CASRPRTGTYEQYF.

The chain is built from TRBV2 and TRBJ1-3, with D perhaps matching TRBD1 (6 bases). The CDR3 runs to 14 residues. Germline lookup yields CDR1 SNHLY and CDR2 FYNNEI. Trimming shortened V by 7 bases and J by 0 bases, and 10 bases separated the two germline ends. CDR3 amino acids: CASNRQDSGNTIYF. DNA of the CDR3: TGTGCCAGCAACAGACAGGACTCTGGAAACACCATATATTTT. The variable domain in full, completed from reference TRBV2 and TRBJ1-3, reads EPEVTQTPSHQVTQMGQEVILRCVPISNHLYFYWYRQILGQKVEFLVSFYNNEISEKSEIFDDQFSVERPDGSNFTLKIRSTKLEDSAMYFCASNRQDSGNTIYFGEGSWLTVV.

CDR3 nucleotides: TGTGCCAGCAGCCGTGGGCGGACCTACGAGCAGTACTTC. Translation gives CASSRGRTYEQYF. The chain links TRBV7-9 to TRBJ2-7, with unresolved D. Trimming took off 5 bases at V and 2 bases at J, with 10 bases between the two ends. The CDR3 contains 13 residues. Germline V gene lookup returns CDR1 SEHNR and CDR2 FQNEAQ (reference sequence).

This chain connects TRBV11-2 to TRBJ1-5; D ambiguous. This CDR3 contains 15 residues. The germline gives CDR1 SGHAT, CDR2 FQNNGV. V was trimmed by 0 bases and J by 0 bases, leaving 6 bases between them. The chain's CDR3 is CASSLEEDSNQPQHF. In DNA form, the CDR3 reads TGTGCCAGCAGCTTAGAAGAAGATAGCAATCAGCCCCAGCATTTT.

The CDR3 sequence is CASSLGTSGRGEQFF. The CDR3 DNA sequence: TGTGCCAGCAGTTTAGGGACTAGCGGGAGAGGAGAGCAGTTCTTC. The chain recombines TRBV27 with TRBJ2-1, with TRBD2 identical over 14 bases. V lost 2 bases to trimming and J lost 10 bases; unmatched junction nucleotides: 4. The CDR3 runs 15 residues. From germline, CDR1 is MNHEY and CDR2 SMNVEV (reference sequence).

The genes are TRBV29-1 and TRBJ1-1; D perhaps matches TRBD1 (6 bases). The CDR3 runs 14 residues. Per germline, CDR1 SQVTM and CDR2 ANQGSEA. V gave up 3 bases and J gave up 4 bases, with 15 bases separating them. The CDR3 sequence is CSVDDRIGRTEAFF. DNA of the CDR3: TGCAGCGTTGATGACAGGATAGGGCGCACTGAAGCTTTCTTT.

The chain combines TRBV5-1 with TRBJ2-7; D is uncertain. Trimming removed 4 bases from V and 2 bases from J, with 13 bases in between. This CDR3 has 14 amino acids. Germline V gene sequence: CDR1 SGHRS, CDR2 YFSETQ. CDR3: CASSPAPSAYEQYF. CDR3 in DNA: TGCGCCAGCAGCCCGGCTCCCTCTGCCTACGAGCAGTACTTC.

The V call is TRBV28, the J call TRBJ2-5, with D perhaps matching TRBD2 (6 bases). The germline CDR1 and CDR2 sequences are MDHEN and SYDVKM. CDR3 length equals 14 residues. Trimming shortened V by 4 bases and J by 2 bases, and 11 bases separated the two germline ends. CDR3 in DNA: TGTGCCAGCAGTTCAAGGGACTTTCAAGAGACCCAGTACTTC. This sequence encodes CASSSRDFQETQYF.

This sequence joins TRBV7-2 and TRBJ1-4; D is ambiguous. The CDR3 runs to 15 residues. Germline CDR1 SGHTA, CDR2 FQGNSA. Trimming removed 3 bases from V and 3 bases from J, with 11 bases in between. CDR3 sequence: CASSLSRRSNEKLFF. The CDR3 DNA sequence: TGTGCCAGCAGCTTGAGTCGGCGTTCTAATGAAAAACTGTTTTTT.

The chain is built from TRBV24-1 and TRBJ2-7, with D possibly matching TRBD1 (6 bases). Trimming left V 10 bases short and J 3 bases short, with 12 bases between. The CDR3 has 12 amino acids. CDR1 and CDR2 (germline): KGHDR, SFDVKD. CDR3: CATSFRGYEQYF. DNA for the CDR3: TGTGCCACATCCTTCAGGGGCTACGAGCAGTACTTC.

The J gene is TRBJ2-6, the V gene TRBV5-1; D is unclear. V lost 2 bases, J lost 0 bases, and 6 bases lay in between. From germline, CDR1 is SGHRS and CDR2 YFSETQ. The CDR3 runs 15 residues. The CDR3: CASSFPHSGANVLTF. The CDR3 DNA reads TGCGCCAGCAGCTTCCCCCACTCTGGGGCCAACGTCCTGACTTTC.

Only one count was recorded for this clone. The V call is TRBV5-1, the J call TRBJ1-2; tentative D call: TRBD1 (5 bases). V was trimmed by 3 bases and J by 8 bases, leaving 17 bases between them. The CDR3 sequence is 14 residues long. Germline loops: CDR1 SGHRS, CDR2 YFSETQ. Written as DNA, the CDR3 is TGCGCCAGCAGCTCCCAGGGCGGGAGTCGAGGCTACACCTTC. Its protein product is CASSSQGGSRGYTF.

The chain uses TRBV7-9 and TRBJ1-1; TRBD1 matches at 7 bases. With 5 bases clipped from V and 5 bases from J, the junction kept 5 bases outside the gene matches. Germline lookup yields CDR1 SEHNR and CDR2 FQNEAQ (reference sequence). The CDR3 is 13 residues long. CDR3 coding DNA: TGTGCCAGCAGCCATGAGGGGGCAACTGAAGCTTTCTTT. Its translation: CASSHEGATEAFF.

This chain joins TRBV6-5 and TRBJ1-1; D is unresolved. This CDR3 comprises 15 residues. V lost 2 bases and J 2 bases, leaving 12 bases between the germline ends. Looked up from germline, CDR1 is MNHEY and CDR2 is SVGAGI. The DNA for the CDR3 is TGTGCCAGCAGTTACCGGCAGCCCTTAAACACTGAAGCTTTCTTT. Encoded protein: CASSYRQPLNTEAFF.

The chain links TRBV25-1 to TRBJ1-2; no clear D gene. CDR1 and CDR2 (germline): MGHDK, SYGVNS. The V and J ends lost 0 bases and 8 bases respectively, with 7 bases between them. The CDR3 loop spans 12 amino acids. The CDR3 region is CASSEYVGGYTF. The DNA for the CDR3 is TGTGCCAGCAGTGAATATGTTGGGGGCTACACCTTC.

The chain couples TRBV4-3 to TRBJ2-7; TRBD2 agrees at 10 bases. Germline V gene data show CDR1 as LGHNA and CDR2 as YSLEER. V shed 3 bases and J 6 bases; nucleotides not matched to a gene: 8. CDR3 size: 15 residues. The CDR3 DNA follows: TGCGCCAGCAGCCAGGGCCTAGCGGGAGCTCGCGAGCAGTACTTC. It specifies CASSQGLAGAREQYF.

The chain recombines TRBV7-3 with TRBJ2-7; D uncertain. V shed 2 bases and J shed 5 bases, with 10 bases lying between them. This CDR3 region has 13 residues. Per germline, CDR1 SGHTA and CDR2 FQGTGA. CDR3 amino acids: CASSLLNGDEQYF. Here the CDR3 DNA reads TGTGCCAGCAGCTTACTAAATGGGGACGAGCAGTACTTC.

The chain's CDR3 is CASSLSREQYF. The CDR3 nucleotides read TGTGCCAGCAGCCTCTCGAGGGAGCAGTACTTC. This sequence joins TRBV7-3 and TRBJ2-7, with D hard to call. This CDR3 region has 11 residues. The germline gives CDR1 SGHTA, CDR2 FQGTGA. V was clipped by 5 bases and J by 7 bases, with 9 bases between them.

This chain links TRBV15 with TRBJ1-2, with D tentatively TRBD1 (5 bases). Trimming stripped 3 bases from V and 8 bases from J, with 19 bases between. The CDR3 extends over 15 amino acids. The germline gives CDR1 LNHNV, CDR2 YYDKDF (reference sequence). The DNA of the CDR3 is TGTGCCACCAGCAGCGGGGGTTCAGGGACTCACGGCTACACCTTC. Its translation: CATSSGGSGTHGYTF.

This chain links TRBV7-9 with TRBJ1-2; D gene uncertain. Trimming shortened V by 6 bases and J by 7 bases, and 15 bases separated the two germline ends. Germline V gene sequence: CDR1 SEHNR, CDR2 FQNEAQ (reference sequence). The CDR3 consists of 13 residues. The CDR3 protein is CASRGGRAGGYTF. Written as DNA, the CDR3 is TGTGCCAGCAGAGGAGGACGGGCCGGTGGCTACACCTTC.

The chain carries TRBV14 and TRBJ1-4; D gene uncertain. The germline gives CDR1 SGHDN, CDR2 FVKESK. Between the trimmed V and J ends, which lost 4 bases and 4 bases, there was a span of 16 bases. The CDR3 sequence is 16 residues long. This CDR3 reads CASSPPVGLGNEKLFF. The DNA for the CDR3 is TGTGCCAGCAGCCCACCGGTAGGCCTCGGTAATGAAAAACTGTTTTTT. The full variable domain, in which reference TRBV14 and TRBJ1-4 provide the parts outside the CDR3, is EAGVTQFPSHSVIEKGQTVTLRCDPISGHDNLYWYRRVMGKEIKFLLHFVKESKQDESGMPNNRFLAERTGGTYSTLKVQPAELEDSGVYFCASSPPVGLGNEKLFFGSGTQLSVL.

The chain uses TRBV27 and TRBJ1-1; 12 bases agree with TRBD1. CDR1 is MNHEY and CDR2 is SMNVEV in the germline V gene (reference sequence). The CDR3 length is 15 residues. After removal of 3 bases from V and 4 bases from J, the junction contained 3 bases not matched to a gene. The CDR3 spells CASSFGTGGITEAFF. CDR3 sequence (DNA): TGTGCCAGCAGTTTCGGGACAGGGGGCATCACTGAAGCTTTCTTT.

V gene TRBV27 combines with J gene TRBJ1-2; 7 nucleotides agree with TRBD1. Germline V gives CDR1 MNHEY, CDR2 SMNVEV (reference sequence). Unmatched junction bases numbered 2, after V lost 8 bases and J lost 2 bases. The CDR3 runs to 12 residues. The chain's CDR3 is CASGDSNYGYTF. CDR3 nucleotide sequence: TGTGCCAGCGGGGACAGCAACTATGGCTACACCTTC.

This sequence joins TRBV30 and TRBJ1-1; D unresolved. V gave up 3 bases and J gave up 8 bases, with 10 bases separating them. Germline lookup yields CDR1 GTSNPN and CDR2 SVGIG (reference sequence). The CDR3 length is 11 residues. In DNA, the CDR3 is TGTGCCTGGAGCCCGTTACAGGAAGCTTTCTTT. Its translation: CAWSPLQEAFF.

V is TRBV27 and J is TRBJ1-5; 7 positions agree with TRBD1. The V segment lost 5 bases and the J segment 5 bases; nucleotides outside the gene matches: 6. The CDR3 has 14 amino acids. In germline, CDR1 is MNHEY, CDR2 SMNVEV (reference sequence). The CDR3 spells CASSPGGRDQPQHF. The CDR3 nucleotides are TGTGCCAGCAGTCCAGGGGGACGGGATCAGCCCCAGCATTTT.

The rearrangement joins TRBV10-3 to TRBJ1-1, with TRBD1 matching over 9 bases. The germline CDR1 and CDR2 sequences are ENHRY and SYGVKD. The V segment lost 6 bases and the J segment 1 base; nucleotides outside the gene matches: 18. The CDR3 has 19 amino acids. The CDR3 loop is CAISQTATGGSRRNTEAFF. In DNA, the CDR3 is TGTGCCATCAGCCAAACTGCTACAGGGGGCTCTCGACGGAACACTGAAGCTTTCTTT.

The chain links TRBV2 to TRBJ1-2; no firm D call. V lost 4 bases, J lost 4 bases, and 16 bases lay in between. This CDR3 has 15 residues. Germline V gene sequence: CDR1 SNHLY, CDR2 FYNNEI. CDR3 sequence (DNA): TGTGCCAGCAGTGTCGATATGGCCGGAGGCTATGGCTACACCTTC. Translation: CASSVDMAGGYGYTF.

The chain is built from TRBV7-2 and TRBJ2-7, with 11 nucleotides matching TRBD2. CDR3 length: 16 amino acids. The germline V gene has CDR1 SGHTA and CDR2 FQGNSA. The V segment lost 0 bases and the J segment 4 bases; nucleotides outside the gene matches: 5. The CDR3 DNA reads TGTGCCAGCAGCTTAGCTACTAGCGGGAGATTGTACGAGCAGTACTTC. It translates to CASSLATSGRLYEQYF.

The CDR3 is CASSVAGSGNTIYF. The CDR3 DNA is TGTGCCAGCAGCGTAGCAGGGTCTGGAAACACCATATATTTT. This sequence joins TRBV9 and TRBJ1-3, with D maybe TRBD1 (5 bases). This CDR3 contains 14 residues. Trimming removed 0 bases from V and 1 base from J, with 5 bases in between. Germline CDR1 reads SGDLS; CDR2 reads YYNGEE.

The gene calls are TRBV27 and TRBJ1-1; D perhaps matches TRBD1 (5 bases). The CDR3 has 15 amino acids. Trimming left V 3 bases short and J 4 bases short, with 15 bases between. Germline V gene lookup returns CDR1 MNHEY and CDR2 SMNVEV (reference sequence). In DNA, the CDR3 is TGTGCCAGCAGTTTGGGCGGGGGGATCGGCACTGAAGCTTTCTTT. It is translated as CASSLGGGIGTEAFF.

This clone turned up a few times. The rearrangement links TRBV2 to TRBJ2-7; no clear D. The V end was cut by 2 bases, the J end by 5 bases, with 10 bases between. CDR3 length: 13 amino acids. CDR1 SNHLY and CDR2 FYNNEI come from the germline V gene. Here the CDR3 reads CASSEKGLDEQYF. As DNA, the CDR3 is TGTGCCAGCAGTGAAAAGGGCTTGGACGAGCAGTACTTC.